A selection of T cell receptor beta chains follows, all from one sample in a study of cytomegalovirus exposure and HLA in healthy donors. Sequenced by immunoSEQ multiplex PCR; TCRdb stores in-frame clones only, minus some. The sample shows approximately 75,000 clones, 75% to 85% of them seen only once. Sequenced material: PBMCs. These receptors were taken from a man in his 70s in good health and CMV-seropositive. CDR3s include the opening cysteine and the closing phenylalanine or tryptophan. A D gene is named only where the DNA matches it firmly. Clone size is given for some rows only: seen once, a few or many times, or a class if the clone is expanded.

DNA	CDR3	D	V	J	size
TGTGCTAGCCATGGGGCCAACCAAGAGACCCAGTACTTC	CASHGANQETQYF	-	TRBV12-5	TRBJ2-5	-
TGCGCCAGCAGCTTGGATCGACTGCCCAATTCACCCCTCCACTTT	CASSLDRLPNSPLHF	-	TRBV5-1	TRBJ1-6	-
TGCAGCGACAGGGCCGGAGCAGAGACCCAGTACTTC	CSDRAGAETQYF	-	TRBV29-1	TRBJ2-5	once
TGTGCCAGCAGTTTGCTTCAGGCGAACACTGAAGCTTTCTTT	CASSLLQANTEAFF	-	TRBV6-5	TRBJ1-1	few
TGTGCCAGCAGGGATGACAGCCGAACTGAAGCTTTCTTT	CASRDDSRTEAFF	-	TRBV2	TRBJ1-1	-
TGTGCCAGCAAGGGGACAGCCAATCAGCCCCAGCATTTT	CASKGTANQPQHF	TRBD1	TRBV2	TRBJ1-5	-
TGCGCCAGCAGCTTGACAGGGGCAGGGGGAGAGACCCAGTACTTC	CASSLTGAGGETQYF	TRBD1	TRBV5-1	TRBJ2-5	-
TGCGCCAGCAGCTTGGACAGGTATGGCTACACCTTC	CASSLDRYGYTF	-	TRBV5-1	TRBJ1-2	-
TGTGCCAGCAGCACCTCGACTAGCGGGGGGGCCTACGAGCAGTACTTC	CASSTSTSGGAYEQYF	TRBD2	TRBV7-2	TRBJ2-7	-
TGTGCCATCAGTGAGTCACTTTCAGGCGCAGGATCAAATCAGCCCCAGCATTTT	CAISESLSGAGSNQPQHF	-	TRBV10-3	TRBJ1-5	few
TGTGCCAGCAGTTATCGAGACAGGGGACAACTGTTTTTT	CASSYRDRGQLFF	TRBD1	TRBV6-5	TRBJ1-4	-
TGTGCCAGCAGCCAAGCGGAGGGATCGCCCTGGGAGACCCAGTACTTC	CASSQAEGSPWETQYF	-	TRBV4-2	TRBJ2-5	-
TGTGCCAGTAATATTGGGGGGGCGGGTGAACAGCCCCAGCATTTT	CASNIGGAGEQPQHF	-	TRBV19	TRBJ1-5	-
TGTGCCAGCAGCTTAGGTGACAGGACCCATTCTTTCTATGGCTACACCTTC	CASSLGDRTHSFYGYTF	-	TRBV5-6	TRBJ1-2	-
TGTGCCAGCAGCCAAGGGGAGGATGAGCAGTTCTTC	CASSQGEDEQFF	-	TRBV4-2	TRBJ2-1	-
TGTGCCAGCAGTCCGGGACAGGGTTACAATGAGCAGTTCTTC	CASSPGQGYNEQFF	TRBD1	TRBV28	TRBJ2-1	-
TGCAGCGTTGAAACTTTAGGGGAGGGCGAGCAGTACTTC	CSVETLGEGEQYF	TRBD2	TRBV29-1	TRBJ2-7	-
TGCGCCAGCAGCCCAACTCCTAGCGAGGCTCTCCATGAGCAGTTCTTC	CASSPTPSEALHEQFF	-	TRBV5-1	TRBJ2-1	-
TGTGCCAGCAGCTTAAATAGCGTCAATGAGCAGTTCTTC	CASSLNSVNEQFF	-	TRBV11-3	TRBJ2-1	-
TGCGCCAGCAGCTTGGGCGTAGGGGGAGGGCTCGAGCAGTACTTC	CASSLGVGGGLEQYF	-	TRBV5-1	TRBJ2-7	-
TGTGCCAGCAGCGTCCCAGGGGGAGGGACCCAGTACTTC	CASSVPGGGTQYF	-	TRBV7-2	TRBJ2-5	-
TGTGCCAGCAGTACAACGGTGGGACAGGACGATAATTCACCCCTCCACTTT	CASSTTVGQDDNSPLHF	TRBD1	TRBV4-2	TRBJ1-6	-
TGCGCCAGCAGCTTGGGACTAGCGGGAGCAGATACGCAGTATTTT	CASSLGLAGADTQYF	TRBD2	TRBV5-1	TRBJ2-3	-